These 21 T cell receptor beta chains originate from one sample sequenced in a study of blood T cell repertoires in COVID-19. Some clones are missing from TCRdb's copy, which holds only in-frame ones; the method was immunoSEQ multiplex PCR. This sample has under 300,000 clones, with roughly 88% found just once. Sequenced material: peripheral blood. The receptors come from a man aged 40-55 years who had recovered from COVID-19.

The chain is built from TRBV6-2 or TRBV6-3 and TRBJ2-7, with D unclear. The CDR3 spans 15 residues. The ends were cut back, 3 bases at V and 2 bases at J, with 14 bases in the middle. CDR1 is MNHEY, CDR2 SVGEGT, per germline. CDR3 loop: CASSYPPGATYEQYF. The CDR3 bases are TGTGCCAGCAGTTATCCCCCCGGTGCCACCTACGAGCAGTACTTC.

A single count supports this clone. J is TRBJ2-7 and V is TRBV11-3, with a weak D call TRBD2 (5 bases). Trimming took 5 bases from V and 0 from J, leaving 11 bases between them. This CDR3 region has 14 residues. In germline, CDR1 is SGHNT, CDR2 YENEEA. CDR3 loop: CASSPRGFSYEQYF. The CDR3 DNA sequence: TGTGCCAGCAGCCCACGAGGGTTCTCCTACGAGCAGTACTTC.

This clone is a singleton in its sample. This chain connects TRBV18 to TRBJ2-7; TRBD2 aligns across 11 bases. The CDR3 runs to 14 residues. Looked up from germline, CDR1 is KGHSH and CDR2 is LQKENI. J lost 4 bases, V lost 3 bases, and 2 bases had no gene match. As DNA, the CDR3 is TGTGCCAGCTCACCTAGCGGGGGGGATTACGAGCAGTACTTC. The encoded protein is CASSPSGGDYEQYF.

The chain is built from TRBV4-3 and TRBJ1-3; D may be TRBD1 (5 bases). The CDR3 extends over 17 amino acids. V gave up 0 bases and J gave up 0 bases, with 12 bases separating them. Germline lookup yields CDR1 LGHNA and CDR2 YSLEER. CDR3 nucleotide sequence: TGCGCCAGCAGCCAAGACCTCCTCGGGGGCTCTGGAAACACCATATATTTT. Protein product: CASSQDLLGGSGNTIYF.

The chain combines TRBV29-1 with TRBJ1-1; weak D call: TRBD1 (5 bases). There are 12 residues in the CDR3. Trimming cost V 0 bases and J 11 bases, with 13 bases left between them. Germline CDR1 reads SQVTM; CDR2 reads ANQGSEA. CDR3 residues: CSVEDGGGRAFF. CDR3 DNA: TGCAGCGTTGAAGATGGGGGAGGGAGGGCTTTCTTT.

The chain joins TRBV9 to TRBJ2-1, with D possibly being TRBD2 (6 bases). Germline V gives CDR1 SGDLS, CDR2 YYNGEE. Trimming stripped 0 bases from V and 4 bases from J, with 8 bases between. This CDR3 has 14 residues. CDR3 DNA: TGTGCCAGCAGCGTAGACGGGACTTACAATGAGCAGTTCTTC. It specifies CASSVDGTYNEQFF.

This clone appeared once. The chain is built from TRBV7-2 and TRBJ2-1; D gene uncertain. V lost 4 bases, J lost 4 bases, and 11 bases lay in between. The germline V gene encodes CDR1 SGHTA and CDR2 FQGNSA. This CDR3 has 14 residues. CDR3 sequence: CASSSQTRYNEQFF. The CDR3 nucleotides are TGTGCCAGCAGCTCCCAGACACGGTACAATGAGCAGTTCTTC.

The chain's CDR3 is CAISGGDRGRNTIYF. The CDR3 nucleotides are TGTGCCATCAGTGGAGGGGACAGGGGGCGAAACACCATATATTTT. V is TRBV10-3 and J is TRBJ1-3; TRBD1 aligns across 12 bases. CDR3 length: 15 amino acids. With V trimmed by 4 bases and J by 5 bases, 3 bases remained unmatched. CDR1 is ENHRY, CDR2 SYGVKD, per germline.

The chain carries TRBV12-5 and TRBJ2-1; 7 bases agree with TRBD2. CDR1 LGHNT and CDR2 FRNRAP come from the germline V gene. V lost 1 base, J lost 4 bases, and 4 bases stayed unmatched. The CDR3 extends over 15 amino acids. The CDR3 region has the DNA TGTGCTAGTGGTTTGGATGTTAGCGGGTACAATGAGCAGTTCTTC. Amino acid sequence: CASGLDVSGYNEQFF.

The gene calls are TRBV5-1 and TRBJ1-2; the match to TRBD1 covers 7 bases. CDR3 length: 13 amino acids. The V segment lost 5 bases and the J segment 2 bases; nucleotides outside the gene matches: 3. Germline V gene data show CDR1 as SGHRS and CDR2 as YFSETQ. Here the CDR3 reads CASRLTGNYGYTF. The CDR3 coding sequence is TGCGCCAGCAGGTTGACAGGGAACTATGGCTACACCTTC.

This clone has more than one count but fewer than ten. The CDR3 spells CASSLVRSDTQYF. The CDR3 DNA is TGTGCCAGCAGCTTAGTTCGGTCTGATACGCAGTATTTT. The chain uses TRBV11-2 and TRBJ2-3; D is uncertain. Trimming shortened V by 1 base and J by 6 bases, and 8 bases separated the two germline ends. In germline, CDR1 is SGHAT, CDR2 FQNNGV. The CDR3 loop spans 13 amino acids.

This sequence joins TRBV7-9 and TRBJ1-2; TRBD1 might be the D (6 bases). This CDR3 region has 14 residues. Trimming pared 5 bases from V and 4 bases from J, leaving 14 bases between. Germline CDR1 and CDR2: SEHNR and FQNEAQ (reference sequence). The CDR3 sequence is CASSVRQGFYGYTF. The CDR3 nucleotides read TGTGCCAGCAGCGTCCGGCAGGGGTTCTATGGCTACACCTTC. The full variable domain, completed using reference TRBV7-9 and TRBJ1-2, is DTGVSQNPRHKITKRGQNVTFRCDPISEHNRLYWYRQTLGQGPEFLTYFQNEAQLEKSRLLSDRFSAERPKGSFSTLEIQRTEQGDSAMYLCASSVRQGFYGYTFGSGTRLTVV.

The V call is TRBV9, the J call TRBJ2-5; D remains unclear. The germline gives CDR1 SGDLS, CDR2 YYNGEE. V lost 3 bases and J 5 bases, leaving 11 bases between the germline ends. CDR3 length: 13 residues. In nucleotides, the CDR3 is TGTGCCAGCAGCGCCCGGTTCGGGGAGACCCAGTACTTC. Its protein product is CASSARFGETQYF.

This sequence joins TRBV19 and TRBJ2-1, with TRBD2 matching over 11 bases. Germline V gene sequence: CDR1 LNHDA, CDR2 SQIVND (reference sequence). This CDR3 has 15 residues. J gave up 3 bases and V 4 bases, and 2 bases lay outside the gene matches. In DNA form, the CDR3 reads TGTGCCAGTAGTACTAGCGGGGGGAACTACAATGAGCAGTTCTTC. Its translation: CASSTSGGNYNEQFF.

The chain carries TRBV5-6 and TRBJ1-3; maybe TRBD1 (5 bases). CDR1 and CDR2 from the germline V gene are SGHDT and YYEEEE. The CDR3 is 15 residues long. Trimming cost V 3 bases and J 8 bases, with 18 bases left between them. The CDR3: CASSSWGEFGYTIYF. DNA of the CDR3: TGTGCCAGCAGCTCGTGGGGGGAATTTGGCTACACCATATATTTT.

The J gene is TRBJ1-2, the V gene TRBV15, with TRBD1 as a possible D gene (5 bases). CDR3 length: 12 amino acids. V lost 0 bases and J lost 7, with 6 bases in between. Germline CDR1 and CDR2: LNHNV and YYDKDF (reference sequence). CDR3 coding DNA: TGTGCCACCAGCAGAGACAGGGTTGGCTACACCTTC. Protein product: CATSRDRVGYTF. The full variable domain, completed using reference TRBV15 and TRBJ1-2, is DAMVIQNPRYQVTQFGKPVTLSCSQTLNHNVMYWYQQKSSQAPKLLFHYYDKDFNNEADTPDNFQSRRPNTSFCFLDIRSPGLGDTAMYLCATSRDRVGYTFGSGTRLTVV.

CDR3 in amino acids: CASSLGGSGNQPQHF. CDR3 nucleotide sequence: TGTGCCAGCAGCTTGGGCGGGTCTGGCAATCAGCCCCAGCATTTT. This chain uses TRBV5-6 with TRBJ1-5, with unresolved D. The CDR3 sequence is 15 residues long. The germline V gene encodes CDR1 SGHDT and CDR2 YYEEEE. Trimming cost V 0 bases and J 2 bases, with 9 bases left between them.

This rearrangement joins TRBV5-4 to TRBJ2-5, with 10 bases fitting TRBD2. The CDR3 loop spans 15 amino acids. Germline V gene sequence: CDR1 SGHNT, CDR2 YYREEE (reference sequence). Trimming cost V 4 bases and J 5 bases; bases outside gene matches: 8. Here the CDR3 DNA reads TGTGCCAGCAGCCGGGGACTAGCGCTCAGGGAGACCCAGTACTTC. This encodes CASSRGLALRETQYF.

The chain uses TRBV5-4 and TRBJ2-7; perhaps TRBD2 as D (6 bases). Trimming took 0 bases from V and 2 from J, leaving 12 bases between them. The CDR3 length is 15 residues. The germline gives CDR1 SGHNT, CDR2 YYREEE (reference sequence). CDR3 loop: CASSLGVGGTYEQYF. The CDR3 DNA is TGTGCCAGCAGCTTGGGGGTCGGGGGAACCTACGAGCAGTACTTC.

This chain uses TRBV10-3 with TRBJ2-5, with 7 bases that match TRBD2. Germline lookup yields CDR1 ENHRY and CDR2 SYGVKD. The CDR3 has 13 residues. V lost 6 bases, J lost 2 bases, and 3 bases stayed unmatched. The CDR3: CAISTSDQETQYF. CDR3 nucleotides: TGTGCCATCAGCACTAGCGATCAAGAGACCCAGTACTTC.

This clone was seen only once. V and J are TRBV6-5 and TRBJ1-4; D gene uncertain. Trimming shortened V by 5 bases and J by 3 bases, and 10 bases separated the two germline ends. Germline V lookup: CDR1 MNHEY, CDR2 SVGAGI. The length of the CDR3 is 14 residues. The CDR3, as DNA: TGTGCCAGCAGTACCCTGAGGGCTAATGAAAAACTGTTTTTT. Encoded protein: CASSTLRANEKLFF.